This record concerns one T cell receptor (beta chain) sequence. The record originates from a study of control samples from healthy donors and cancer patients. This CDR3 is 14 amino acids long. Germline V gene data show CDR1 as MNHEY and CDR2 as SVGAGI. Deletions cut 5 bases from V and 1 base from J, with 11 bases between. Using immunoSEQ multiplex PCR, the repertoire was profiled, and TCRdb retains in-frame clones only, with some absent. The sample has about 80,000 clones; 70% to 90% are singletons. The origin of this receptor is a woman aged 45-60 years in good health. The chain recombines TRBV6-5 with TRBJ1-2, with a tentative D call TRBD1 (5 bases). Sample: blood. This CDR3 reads CASSRDSVNYGYTF. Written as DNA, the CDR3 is TGTGCCAGCAGTCGCGACAGCGTTAACTATGGCTACACCTTC.